A selection of T cell receptor beta chains follows, all from one sample in a study of cytotoxic CD8 clonotypes in ibrutinib-treated CLL. The repertoire was sequenced with immunoSEQ multiplex PCR; TCRdb's copy has only in-frame clones and lacks some. The sample yields nearly 300,000 clones, 76% seen once. The starting material was PBMCs, obtained at disease progression, from a patient treated with ibrutinib. The receptors were gathered from a human donor with chronic lymphocytic leukemia. Each CDR3 is given with its conserved first and last residue. Fields, in order: V gene, J gene, clone size, D gene, CDR3 DNA, CDR3 protein. D genes are given only for firm matches. Expanded clones get a size class; other rows say once, few or many, or leave the size out.

TRBV28	TRBJ2-3	NA	TRBD2	TGTGCCAGCAGACCTAGCGGGAAGTTAAATACGCAGTATTTT	CASRPSGKLNTQYF
TRBV6-5	TRBJ1-6	NA	TRBD1	TGTGCCAGCAGTTACTCCCCGGGACAGGGAGGTTCACCCCTCCACTTT	CASSYSPGQGGSPLHF
TRBV28	TRBJ2-2	NA	TRBD1	TGTGCCAGCAGTTTATCAGGGACAGGGTTCACCGGGGAGCTGTTTTTT	CASSLSGTGFTGELFF
TRBV11-2	TRBJ2-7	NA	TRBD2	TGTGCCAGCAGCTCCCACAGCGGGAGGACCTACGAGCAGTACTTC	CASSSHSGRTYEQYF
TRBV19	TRBJ1-2	NA	NA	TGTGCCAGTAGTATTTGGCCTCAAGAGGGCTACACCTTC	CASSIWPQEGYTF
TRBV2	TRBJ2-7	NA	TRBD1	TGTGCCAGCAGTGACTTCGGGACAGGGCCATACGAGCAGTACTTC	CASSDFGTGPYEQYF
TRBV7-2	TRBJ2-6	once	NA	TGTGCCAGCAGCTTAGTGTTCAGGGTTGCGGCTGGGGCCAACGTCCTGACTTTC	CASSLVFRVAAGANVLTF
TRBV27	TRBJ2-7	few	NA	TGTGCCAGCACTCCTCCGGACCGGGATTCCTACGAGCAGTACTTC	CASTPPDRDSYEQYF
TRBV11-2	TRBJ2-5	once	NA	TGTGCCAGCAGCCGGGGGTTGCACCAAGAGACCCAGTACTTC	CASSRGLHQETQYF
TRBV7-9	TRBJ2-7	NA	NA	TGTGCCAGCAGTATGGACGGACGGAGCTCCTACGAGCAGTACTTC	CASSMDGRSSYEQYF
TRBV6-6	TRBJ1-2	NA	TRBD1	TGTGCCAGCAGTTACTCATGGGGACAGGGGAACTATGGCTACACCTTC	CASSYSWGQGNYGYTF
TRBV5-5	TRBJ1-4	once	NA	TGTGCCAGCAGCTCCCTTAGGGCCCTTGCAACTAATGAAAAACTGTTTTTT	CASSSLRALATNEKLFF
TRBV6-6	TRBJ2-7	NA	TRBD2	TGTGCCAGCAGTTACTCCTTAGCGGGGAGTACCTACGAGCAGTACTTC	CASSYSLAGSTYEQYF
TRBV28	TRBJ2-7	NA	NA	TGTGCCAGCAGTTTTTGGGTGGAGTCCTACGAGCAGTACTTC	CASSFWVESYEQYF
TRBV10-1	TRBJ2-2	NA	TRBD2	TGCGCCAGCAGTGATTGGCCTAGCGGGAACACCGGGGAGCTGTTTTTT	CASSDWPSGNTGELFF
TRBV4-1	TRBJ1-2	NA	NA	TGCGCCAGCAGGATAGGCCAGGGCTACACCTTC	CASRIGQGYTF
TRBV5-5	TRBJ2-7	NA	NA	TGTGCCAGCAGCTTGGGGGCGGGTCAGCAGTACTTC	CASSLGAGQQYF
TRBV18	TRBJ2-7	once	NA	TGTGCCAGCTCACCACGTCAGGCCCGCTCCTACGAGCAGTACTTC	CASSPRQARSYEQYF
TRBV2	TRBJ2-1	NA	NA	TGTGCCAGCAGGCCTTTATTAAATGAGCAGTTCTTC	CASRPLLNEQFF
TRBV5-6	TRBJ2-3	NA	NA	TGTGCCAGCAGCTTGGCCTTGAGGAGGACTAGCACAGATACGCAGTATTTT	CASSLALRRTSTDTQYF
TRBV4-1	TRBJ1-4	NA	NA	TGCGCCAGCAGCCAAGAAACAGGCGAAAAACTGTTTTTT	CASSQETGEKLFF
TRBV11-2	TRBJ2-2	NA	NA	TGTGCCAGCAGCCGAACCAGTCAAAGAAGATTGAACACCGGGGAGCTGTTTTTT	CASSRTSQRRLNTGELFF
TRBV5-1	TRBJ2-1	NA	TRBD2	TGCGCCAGCAGCTTAACTAGCGGGAGGGTCTTCAATGAGCAGTTCTTC	CASSLTSGRVFNEQFF
TRBV18	TRBJ2-1	NA	TRBD1	TGTGCCAGCTCACAACTGGGACAGGGGAAGGGTGCCTACAATGAGCAGTTCTTC	CASSQLGQGKGAYNEQFF
TRBV5-4	TRBJ2-5	NA	NA	TGTGCCAGCAGCAAGCAGGGAAAATTAGAGACCCAGTACTTC	CASSKQGKLETQYF
TRBV7-6	TRBJ2-2	NA	TRBD2	TGTGCCAGCAGCAAGCGGGGGGTGAACACCGGGGAGCTGTTTTTT	CASSKRGVNTGELFF
TRBV6-5	TRBJ2-3	NA	NA	TGTGCCAGCAGTTACTTGGGCGGGGTTACAGATACGCAGTATTTT	CASSYLGGVTDTQYF
TRBV7-9	TRBJ2-4	NA	TRBD1	TGTGCCAGCAGCCGAGGACAGGGACTAGCCAAAAACATTCAGTACTTC	CASSRGQGLAKNIQYF
TRBV5-1	TRBJ2-7	NA	TRBD1	TGCGCCAGCAGCTTGGATTTGCGACAGGGGGGTAGCGAGCAGTACTTC	CASSLDLRQGGSEQYF
TRBV5-6	TRBJ1-2	NA	NA	TGTGCCAGCAGCTTGAGGTTAGGGAACTATGGCTACACCTTC	CASSLRLGNYGYTF
TRBV7-9	TRBJ2-3	NA	TRBD1	TGTGCCAGCAGCTTTTCGACAGGGTCTATAGATACGCAGTATTTT	CASSFSTGSIDTQYF
TRBV5-1	TRBJ1-1	NA	NA	TGCGCCAGCAGCCTCGACATTCCCACTGAAGCTTTCTTT	CASSLDIPTEAFF
TRBV6-5	TRBJ2-5	once	TRBD2	TGTGCCAGCAGTTACTCCCCTAGCGGGAGTATGGTGACCCAGTACTTC	CASSYSPSGSMVTQYF
TRBV7-6	TRBJ2-2	few	NA	TGTGCCAGCAGCTTCCCGGGACAGAACACCGGGGAGCTGTTTTTT	CASSFPGQNTGELFF
TRBV27	TRBJ1-1	few	TRBD1	TGTGCCAGCAGTTTAGGGACAGGGGGGTTCGGTGAAGCTTTCTTT	CASSLGTGGFGEAFF
TRBV7-9	TRBJ2-7	few	TRBD1	TGTGCCAGCAGCCACCGGGACAGGGGCCACGAGCAGTACTTC	CASSHRDRGHEQYF
TRBV5-1	TRBJ2-7	few	TRBD1	TGCGCCAGCTTCGACAGGGGGCGGCAATACGAGCAGTACTTC	CASFDRGRQYEQYF
TRBV6-6	TRBJ2-1	NA	NA	TGTGCCGTGGGGGGATTGAGGAATGAGCAGTTCTTC	CAVGGLRNEQFF
TRBV21-1	TRBJ1-2	once	NA	TGTGCCAGCAGCAAAGTAGGTGGAGCTAACTATGGCTACACCTTC	CASSKVGGANYGYTF
TRBV6-5	TRBJ1-3	NA	NA	TGTGCCAGCAGTTATCAACCCTACTCTGGAAACACCATATATTTT	CASSYQPYSGNTIYF